Reported below is one T cell receptor beta chain. The repertoire was sequenced with immunoSEQ multiplex PCR; TCRdb's copy has only in-frame clones and lacks some. The sample lists 190,000 or so clones; about 89% were seen once. CDR1 is MNHEY, CDR2 SMNVEV, per germline (reference sequence). This CDR3 contains 14 residues. Deletions cut 5 bases from V and 0 bases from J, with 7 bases between. These data are taken from a study of blood T cell repertoires in COVID-19. Participants were placed into cohorts based on the clinical history they reported. Recovery meant two consecutive negative NP/OP PCR tests, professional clearance, or resolved symptoms.

This rearrangement joins TRBV27 to TRBJ2-2, with unresolved D. The sequencing input was PBMCs or T cells enriched from blood (not recorded which). This TCR came from a woman between 18 and 29 years old who had recovered from COVID-19. CDR3 coding DNA: TGTGCCAGCAGTCCTTACTCGAACACCGGGGAGCTGTTTTTT. It translates to CASSPYSNTGELFF.